This record looks at one TCR beta chain sequence and its context. The record originates from a study of OX40 agonist ivuxolimab in advanced cancers. For the study at large: Every 2 weeks, ivuxolimab was infused into the patients intravenously at between 0.01 and 10 mg/kg. Under the entry rules, prior anti-PD-1, anti-PD-L1 or anti-CTLA-4 therapy was allowed, and approximately 40% had some.

The CDR3 is 14 amino acids. The V gene's germline CDR1 is KGHSH and CDR2 LQKENI. V was clipped by 2 bases and J by 3 bases, with 10 bases between them. Generated by immunoSEQ multiplex PCR, the TCRdb table keeps only in-frame clones and is missing some. This table holds roughly 65,000 clones, around four fifths found once. The sequences come from CD4+ or CD8+ T cells sorted from blood, collected in a trial of the OX40 agonist ivuxolimab. This TCR was recovered from an adult with an advanced solid tumor such as melanoma, head and neck, liver or kidney cancer. The rearrangement uses TRBV18 and TRBJ1-1; D gene unclear. The chain's CDR3 is CASSPAASDTEAFF. The CDR3 DNA sequence: TGTGCCAGCTCACCAGCAGCTTCCGACACTGAAGCTTTCTTT.